This T cell receptor beta chain is from a study of response to subunit inactivated influenza vaccine. This clonotype came up a few times. MiXCR was run by TCRdb on the RT-PCR reads, yielding one entry per CDR3 protein. The sample shows approximately 500,000 distinct CDR3 sequences, 20% to 25% of them seen only once. CDR1 LNHNV and CDR2 YYDKDF come from the germline V gene (reference sequence). The length of the CDR3 is 14 residues. The V end lost 0 bases, the J end lost 0 bases, and 5 bases lay between the germline ends. A further study also used this sample, focusing on T cells expressing NK-cell markers. From that study: The cDNA for TCR beta came from 5'RACE template switching with UMIs. Serological testing identified most of the eight sequenced donors as HCMV-seropositive and one as seronegative.

Here the sequenced sample was CD4+ T cells sorted from PBMCs, taken approximately 13 days after vaccination. This rearrangement joins TRBV15 to TRBJ1-1; D call uncertain. This TCR derives from a man aged 45-60 years who received an inactivated influenza vaccine. This chain's CDR3 is CATSRDKVNTEAFF. As DNA, the CDR3 is TGTGCCACCAGCAGAGATAAAGTGAACACTGAAGCTTTCTTT.